The rows below give T cell receptor beta chains drawn from one sample of a study of cytomegalovirus exposure and HLA in healthy donors. Profiled with immunoSEQ multiplex PCR; TCRdb holds only in-frame clones, not every one. The data show under 250,000 clones, roughly 82% seen once. The sequenced sample was PBMCs. These receptor sequences come from a man aged 35 to 55 in good health and CMV-seropositive. Each CDR3 is given with its conserved first and last residue. The order of the fields is D gene, CDR3 length, J gene, V gene, clone size, CDR3 DNA, CDR3 protein. A D gene is named only where the DNA matches it firmly. Size tells how often a clone was seen (once, few, many) or the class of an expanded clone, and some rows leave it out.

>TRBD2|13|TRBJ2-7|TRBV7-9|NA
TGTGCCAGCAGCTTAGTCGGGAGGTACGAGCAGTACTTC
CASSLVGRYEQYF
>NA|13|TRBJ1-1|TRBV27|NA
TGTGCCAGCAGCCTCAAACAGGGCGCTGAAGCTTTCTTT
CASSLKQGAEAFF
>TRBD2|18|TRBJ2-1|TRBV7-3|NA
TGTGCCAGCAGCTTACTCGCGGGAGGGCCGAGATCCTACAATGAGCAGTTCTTC
CASSLLAGGPRSYNEQFF
>NA|15|TRBJ1-2|TRBV27|NA
TGTGCCAGCAGTTCCCGGACAGAGGGTAAGGATGGCTACACCTTC
CASSSRTEGKDGYTF
>TRBD2|15|TRBJ2-1|TRBV2|NA
TGTGCCAGCACTGGGACTAGCGGGAGCGTAGGTGAGCAGTTCTTC
CASTGTSGSVGEQFF
>NA|14|TRBJ2-2|TRBV6-5|NA
TGTGCCAGCTTACGGACAGTGAACACCGGGGAGCTGTTTTTT
CASLRTVNTGELFF
>NA|15|TRBJ1-2|TRBV6-5|NA
TGTGCCAGCAGTTACGGAAAGGGAGCTAACTATGGCTACACCTTC
CASSYGKGANYGYTF
>TRBD1|13|TRBJ2-7|TRBV27|NA
TGTGCCAGCAGTCAGGACAGGTACTACGAGCAGTACTTC
CASSQDRYYEQYF
>NA|16|TRBJ1-2|TRBV7-9|NA
TGTTCCAGCAGCTTAGCCGAGAGGGTAAGGCTGGAAGGCTACACCTTC
CSSSLAERVRLEGYTF
>NA|15|TRBJ2-2|TRBV27|few
TGTGCCAGCAGTTTGGGGAGGCCGAACACCGGGGAGCTGTTTTTT
CASSLGRPNTGELFF
>TRBD1|15|TRBJ2-1|TRBV5-1|NA
TGCGCCAGCAGCTCCGGGACAGGGGAGATCAATGAGCAGTTCTTC
CASSSGTGEINEQFF
>TRBD2|18|TRBJ2-3|TRBV5-1|NA
TGCGCCAGCAGCTTGATAGCGGGAGCAACTCCCGGGACAGATACGCAGTATTTT
CASSLIAGATPGTDTQYF
>NA|15|TRBJ1-5|TRBV2|NA
TGTGCCAGCAGCGAGGAGGGGACCAGCAATCAGCCCCAGCATTTT
CASSEEGTSNQPQHF
>NA|13|TRBJ2-1|TRBV18|once
TGTGCCAGCTCACCACCATCCCGCAATGAGCAGTTCTTC
CASSPPSRNEQFF
>TRBD1|16|TRBJ2-5|TRBV7-6|NA
TGTGCCAGCAGCACCTTATACCGGGACAGGGGAGAGACCCAGTACTTC
CASSTLYRDRGETQYF
>NA|16|TRBJ2-2|TRBV7-9|NA
TGTGCCAGCAGCCCCTCAAGGGCGCGGGGCACCGGGGAGCTGTTTTTT
CASSPSRARGTGELFF
>TRBD2|15|TRBJ2-7|TRBV6-1|once
TGTGCCAGCACCCTCGGACTAGCGGACACGGCCGAGCAGTACTTC
CASTLGLADTAEQYF
>TRBD2|16|TRBJ2-2|TRBV7-3|NA
TGTGCCAGCAGCCCCCGGACTAGCAAGTACACCGGGGAGCTGTTTTTT
CASSPRTSKYTGELFF
>NA|14|TRBJ1-1|TRBV19|NA
TGTGCCAGTAGTATACAGGGGCGTAGCACTGAAGCTTTCTTT
CASSIQGRSTEAFF
>NA|13|TRBJ2-3|TRBV15|NA
TGTGCCACCAGCAGAGATAGCCCAGATACGCAGTATTTT
CATSRDSPDTQYF
>TRBD1|14|TRBJ2-2|TRBV2|once
TGTGCCAGCAGTGGACAGGGGATGGCCGGGGAGCTGTTTTTT
CASSGQGMAGELFF
>NA|14|TRBJ1-2|TRBV19|NA
TGTGCCAGTAGTATGCGGGCCCGAAACTATGGCTACACCTTC
CASSMRARNYGYTF
>NA|13|TRBJ1-4|TRBV28|NA
TGTGCCAGTACCGGGTCCCCTGATGAAAAACTGTTTTTT
CASTGSPDEKLFF
>NA|14|TRBJ2-3|TRBV7-8|NA
TGTGCCAGCAGCCCACGGGAGTTTATTCATACGCAGTATTTT
CASSPREFIHTQYF
>TRBD1|15|TRBJ2-5|TRBV5-1|NA
TGCGCCAGCAGCCCAAGGACAGGGCAGGGAGAGACCCAGTACTTC
CASSPRTGQGETQYF
>NA|14|TRBJ2-2|TRBV7-6|NA
TGTGCCAGCAGCGCCGACAGCTTCACCGGGGAGCTGTTTTTT
CASSADSFTGELFF
>TRBD1|15|TRBJ1-1|TRBV6-1|NA
TGTGCCAGCAGTGAAGGGACAGGCCTAAACACTGAAGCTTTCTTT
CASSEGTGLNTEAFF
>NA|15|TRBJ2-1|TRBV9|NA
TGTGCCAGCAGCGTAGATGGGGAGTCCTACAATGAGCAGTTCTTC
CASSVDGESYNEQFF
>NA|16|TRBJ2-5|TRBV7-6|NA
TGTGCCAGCAGCCCCTATCTGCGGGTGCGATCCGAGACCCAGTACTTC
CASSPYLRVRSETQYF
>TRBD2|16|TRBJ2-3|TRBV7-9|few
TGTGCCAGCAGCCTCGGACTAGCGGGAGGTACAGATACGCAGTATTTT
CASSLGLAGGTDTQYF
>NA|15|TRBJ2-2|TRBV5-1|NA
TGCGCCAGCAGCCTGGGACACCGGAACACCGGGGAGCTGTTTTTT
CASSLGHRNTGELFF
>NA|18|TRBJ1-1|TRBV28|NA
TGTGCCAGCAGACGATTAGGATTTGGGACACCAAGGGGCACTGAAGCTTTCTTT
CASRRLGFGTPRGTEAFF
>NA|14|TRBJ2-5|TRBV6-1|NA
TGTGCCAGCACCCCAATGGGCAGTCTGGAGACCCAGTACTTC
CASTPMGSLETQYF
>TRBD2|15|TRBJ2-7|TRBV15|few
TGTGCCACCAGCAGGGGGACTAGCGGGACCTACGAGCAGTACTTC
CATSRGTSGTYEQYF
>TRBD1|13|TRBJ2-7|TRBV7-9|NA
TGTGCCAGCAGCCGGGACAGCTCCTACGAGCAGTACTTC
CASSRDSSYEQYF
>NA|16|TRBJ1-5|TRBV15|NA
TGTGCCACCAGCAGAGTGAGAACAGGATCCAATCAGCCCCAGCATTTT
CATSRVRTGSNQPQHF
>TRBD1|15|TRBJ2-3|TRBV6-5|NA
TGTGCCAGCAGTTACCCCGGACAGGGGAAAGATACGCAGTATTTT
CASSYPGQGKDTQYF
>NA|14|TRBJ1-1|TRBV7-9|NA
TGTGCCAGCAGCAAACCGATTCCAGGGACTGAAGCTTTCTTT
CASSKPIPGTEAFF
>NA|16|TRBJ1-4|TRBV2|NA
TGTGCCAGCAGACACCGACAGGCTCTTGCTAATGAAAAACTGTTTTTT
CASRHRQALANEKLFF
>NA|12|TRBJ2-1|TRBV10-3|NA
TGTGCCATCAGTGCTGTGCGGAATGAGCAGTTCTTC
CAISAVRNEQFF
>NA|14|TRBJ1-5|TRBV27|once
TGTGCCAGCAGTTTAGGGGGCTCAGGTCAGCCCCAGCATTTT
CASSLGGSGQPQHF
>TRBD1|13|TRBJ2-1|TRBV10-1|NA
TGCGCCAGCAGTGGGGACAGAAACAATGAGCAGTTCTTC
CASSGDRNNEQFF
>NA|13|TRBJ1-1|TRBV18|NA
TGTGCCAGCTGGCGGGACGGTGGCACTGAAGCTTTCTTT
CASWRDGGTEAFF